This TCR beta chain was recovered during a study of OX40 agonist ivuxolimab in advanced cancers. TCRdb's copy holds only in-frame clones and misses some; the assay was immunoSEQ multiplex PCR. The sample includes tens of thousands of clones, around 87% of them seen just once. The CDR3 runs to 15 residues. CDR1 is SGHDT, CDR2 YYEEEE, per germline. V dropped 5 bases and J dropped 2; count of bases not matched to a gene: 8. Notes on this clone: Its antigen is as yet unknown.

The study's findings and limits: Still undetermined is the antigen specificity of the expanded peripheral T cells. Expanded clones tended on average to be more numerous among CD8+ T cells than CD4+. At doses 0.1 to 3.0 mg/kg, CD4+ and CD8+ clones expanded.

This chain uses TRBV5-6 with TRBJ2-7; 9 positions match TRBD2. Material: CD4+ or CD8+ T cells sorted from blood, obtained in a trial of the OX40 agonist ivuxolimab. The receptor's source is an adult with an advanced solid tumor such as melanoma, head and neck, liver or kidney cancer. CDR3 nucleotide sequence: TGTGCCAGCAGTATCTTAGCGGGAGTTCCCTACGAGCAGTACTTC. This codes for CASSILAGVPYEQYF.